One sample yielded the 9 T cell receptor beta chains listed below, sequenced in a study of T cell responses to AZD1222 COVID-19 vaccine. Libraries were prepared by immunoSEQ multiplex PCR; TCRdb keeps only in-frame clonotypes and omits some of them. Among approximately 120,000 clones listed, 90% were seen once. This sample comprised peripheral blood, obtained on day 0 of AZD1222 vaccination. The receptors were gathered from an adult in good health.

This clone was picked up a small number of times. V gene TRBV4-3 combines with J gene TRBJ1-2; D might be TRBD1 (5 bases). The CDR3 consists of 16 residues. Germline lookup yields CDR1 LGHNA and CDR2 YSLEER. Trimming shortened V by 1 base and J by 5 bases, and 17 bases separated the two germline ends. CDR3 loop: CASSQVAQRDGYGYTF. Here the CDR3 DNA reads TGCGCCAGCAGCCAAGTTGCTCAAAGGGACGGATATGGCTACACCTTC.

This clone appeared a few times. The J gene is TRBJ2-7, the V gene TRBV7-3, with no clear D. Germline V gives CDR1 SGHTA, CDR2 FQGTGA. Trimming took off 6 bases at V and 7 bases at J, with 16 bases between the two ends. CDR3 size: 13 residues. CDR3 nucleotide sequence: TGTGCCAGCAGTTTGACTCCACTGGATGAGCAGTACTTC. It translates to CASSLTPLDEQYF.

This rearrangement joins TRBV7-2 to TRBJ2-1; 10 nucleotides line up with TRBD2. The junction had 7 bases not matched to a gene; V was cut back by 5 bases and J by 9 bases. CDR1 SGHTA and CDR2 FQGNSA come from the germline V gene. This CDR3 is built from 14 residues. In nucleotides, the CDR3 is TGTGCCAGCAGCCACCTAGCGGGAGAGGCTGAGCAGTTCTTC. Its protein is CASSHLAGEAEQFF.

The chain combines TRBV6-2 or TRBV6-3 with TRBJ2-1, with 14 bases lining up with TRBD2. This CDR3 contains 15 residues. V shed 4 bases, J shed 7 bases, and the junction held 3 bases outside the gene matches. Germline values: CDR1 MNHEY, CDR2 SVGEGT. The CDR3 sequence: CASSSGLAGGNEQFF. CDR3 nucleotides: TGTGCCAGCAGTTCCGGACTAGCGGGAGGTAATGAGCAGTTCTTC.

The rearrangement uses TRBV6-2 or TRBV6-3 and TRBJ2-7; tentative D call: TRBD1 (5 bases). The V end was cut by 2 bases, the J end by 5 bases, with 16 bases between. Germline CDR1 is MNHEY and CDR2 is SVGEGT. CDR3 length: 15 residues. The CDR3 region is CASSYNRQSADEQYF. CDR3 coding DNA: TGTGCCAGCAGTTACAACCGACAGTCGGCTGACGAGCAGTACTTC.

As DNA, the CDR3 is TGTGCCAGCAGCTTAGGAGCGCAGGGGTACCACGAGCAGTACTTC. Its translation: CASSLGAQGYHEQYF. This chain joins TRBV13 and TRBJ2-7; a weak D match, TRBD1 (6 bases). With 0 bases removed from V and 5 bases from J, the gap between germline ends came to 14 bases. The CDR3 is 15 residues long. Per germline, CDR1 PRHDT and CDR2 FYEKMQ (reference sequence).

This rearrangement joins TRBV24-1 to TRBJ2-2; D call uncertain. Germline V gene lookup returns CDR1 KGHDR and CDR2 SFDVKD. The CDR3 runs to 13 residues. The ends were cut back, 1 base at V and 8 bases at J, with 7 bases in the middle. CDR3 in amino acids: CATSDFGQGELFF. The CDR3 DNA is TGTGCCACCAGTGATTTCGGGCAAGGGGAGCTGTTTTTT.

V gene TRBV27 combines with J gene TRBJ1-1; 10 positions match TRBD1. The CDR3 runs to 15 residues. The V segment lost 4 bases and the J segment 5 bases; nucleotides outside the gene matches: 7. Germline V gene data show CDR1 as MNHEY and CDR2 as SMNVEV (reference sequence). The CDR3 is CASSSPGTGVTEAFF. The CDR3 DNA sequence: TGTGCCAGCAGTTCGCCCGGGACAGGGGTTACTGAAGCTTTCTTT.

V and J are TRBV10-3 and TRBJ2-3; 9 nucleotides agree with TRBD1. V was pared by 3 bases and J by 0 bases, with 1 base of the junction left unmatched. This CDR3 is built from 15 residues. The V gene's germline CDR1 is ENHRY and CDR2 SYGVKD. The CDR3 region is CAISEQGASTDTQYF. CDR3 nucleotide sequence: TGTGCCATCAGTGAACAGGGGGCGAGCACAGATACGCAGTATTTT.